These 8 T cell receptor beta chains share one sample of origin, sequenced in a study of T cells after yellow fever vaccination. TCRdb called the 5' RACE reads again in MiXCR, with one record for every CDR3 protein. Seen here are around 50,000 distinct CDR3 sequences, roughly 7% observed once, and the top ten hold around 28%. The sequences come from CD8+ T cells sorted from PBMCs, collected more than 14 days after the first yellow fever vaccination. The source is a man between 18 and 29 years old who received the YFV17D yellow fever vaccine.

This chain connects TRBV18 to TRBJ1-1; D unclear. The V gene's germline CDR1 is KGHSH and CDR2 LQKENI. CDR3 length: 13 amino acids. Between the trimmed V and J ends, which lost 5 bases and 1 base, there was a span of 8 bases. The CDR3 reads CASSEGWNTEAFF. The CDR3 DNA reads as TGTGCCAGCTCAGAGGGATGGAACACTGAAGCTTTCTTT.

This clonotype was seen many times. The rearrangement links TRBV9 to TRBJ2-3, with 8 nucleotides matching TRBD2. This CDR3 is built from 16 residues. After removal of 4 bases from V and 4 bases from J, the junction contained 11 bases not matched to a gene. CDR1 is SGDLS, CDR2 YYNGEE, per germline. The CDR3 protein is CASSLSGGAEADTQYF. The CDR3 bases are TGTGCCAGCAGCTTATCCGGGGGGGCCGAGGCAGATACGCAGTATTTT.

This chain connects TRBV4-1 to TRBJ1-2, with D tentatively TRBD1 (5 bases). The CDR3 length is 15 residues. Trimming removed 0 bases from V and 8 bases from J, with 16 bases in between. The germline CDR1 and CDR2 sequences are MGHRA and YSYEKL. CDR3 protein: CASSQESTQVWGYTF. As DNA, the CDR3 is TGCGCCAGCAGCCAAGAGAGTACACAGGTTTGGGGCTACACCTTC.

There are many counts of this clonotype. V is TRBV4-1 and J is TRBJ1-1; D is perhaps TRBD1 (5 bases). The CDR3 totals 15 residues. V lost 5 bases, J lost 0 bases, and 13 bases lay in between. Germline CDR1 reads MGHRA; CDR2 reads YSYEKL. CDR3 DNA: TGCGCCAGCAGCTGGCAGGGTCTCATGAACACTGAAGCTTTCTTT. This encodes CASSWQGLMNTEAFF.

The chain recombines TRBV5-4 with TRBJ2-2; 7 bases map to TRBD2. After removal of 3 bases from V and 7 bases from J, the junction contained 0 bases not matched to a gene. Per the germline V gene, CDR1 is SGHNT and CDR2 is YYREEE (reference sequence). This CDR3 region has 12 residues. The DNA of the CDR3 is TGTGCCAGCAGCTCGGGGGGCGGGGAGCTGTTTTTT. It yields the protein CASSSGGGELFF.

On this clonotype: It may be a read error: a sequence one base away is much more abundant. The conserved final phenylalanine or tryptophan is absent from the CDR3, which likely points to a read error. The chain uses TRBV5-1 and TRBJ2-7; no clear D. The ends were cut back, 1 base at V and 3 bases at J, with 8 bases in the middle. This CDR3 region has 13 residues. Germline V CDR1 and CDR2: SGHRS, YFSETQ. The CDR3 here is CASSLHGFYEQYY. The CDR3 DNA sequence: TGCGCCAGCAGCTTGCACGGGTTCTACGAGCAGTACTAC.

This clonotype was detected many times. J is TRBJ1-5 and V is TRBV25-1, with unresolved D. CDR3 length: 14 residues. CDR1 is MGHDK and CDR2 is SYGVNS in the germline V gene. Trimming took 5 bases from V and 3 from J, leaving 11 bases between them. The CDR3 is CASSRKQSNQPQHF. CDR3 nucleotide sequence: TGTGCCAGCAGTCGCAAACAGTCCAATCAGCCCCAGCATTTT.

This clonotype was observed many times. This chain uses TRBV12-3 or TRBV12-4 with TRBJ1-3, with 8 bases identical to TRBD1. CDR3 length: 15 amino acids. V dropped 5 bases and J dropped 3; count of bases not matched to a gene: 6. The CDR3 bases are TGTGCCAGCAGTGTTACAGGGGGTGGTGGAAACACCATATATTTT. The encoded protein is CASSVTGGGGNTIYF.